This T cell receptor (beta chain) was sequenced during a study of cytomegalovirus exposure and HLA in healthy donors. Separate from the roughly 670-subject first cohort, the roughly 130-subject validation cohort was the one that the donors belonged to. Germline CDR1 and CDR2: MNHNS and SASEGT. V was trimmed by 1 base and J by 4 bases, leaving 11 bases between them. The CDR3 contains 14 residues. Libraries were prepared by immunoSEQ multiplex PCR; TCRdb keeps only in-frame clonotypes and omits some of them. The sample lists 150,000 or so clones, over 90% occurring once. This sequence was found in a man younger than 35 in good health and CMV-seropositive. V gene TRBV6-1 combines with J gene TRBJ2-7; possibly TRBD1 for D (5 bases). Sequencing used PBMCs. CDR3 sequence reads: CASSEGTRPYEQYF. CDR3 sequence (DNA): TGTGCCAGCAGTGAAGGGACAAGACCGTACGAGCAGTACTTC.